Shown below are 27 T cell receptor beta chains from a single sample sequenced in a study of B cell selection in AIRE deficiency. Sorted regulatory T cells were CD4-positive, CD25-high and CD127-low or negative. The data were produced by immunoSEQ multiplex PCR, yet TCRdb's version contains in-frame clones alone and is incomplete. The sample contains over 20,000 clones, around nine tenths of which appear only once. Sequenced sample: CD4+CD25+ Tregs sorted from PBMCs. These receptors were obtained from a human donor in good health.

The genes are TRBV18 and TRBJ2-5; 7 positions match TRBD2. With 2 bases clipped from V and 4 bases from J, the junction kept 4 bases outside the gene matches. The CDR3 runs to 14 residues. CDR1 KGHSH and CDR2 LQKENI come from the germline V gene. The CDR3 protein is CASSPMASGETQYF. DNA for the CDR3: TGTGCCAGCTCACCAATGGCTAGCGGAGAGACCCAGTACTTC.

The chain uses TRBV5-4 and TRBJ1-2; TRBD1 is a possible D gene (5 bases). Trimming took off 0 bases at V and 3 bases at J, with 6 bases between the two ends. Germline CDR1 SGHNT, CDR2 YYREEE (reference sequence). There are 13 residues in the CDR3. For the CDR3, the DNA is TGTGCCAGCAGCTTGGGGGGGGACTATGGCTACACCTTC. This encodes CASSLGGDYGYTF.

The V gene is TRBV6-5, the J gene TRBJ1-6; a weak D match, TRBD1 (6 bases). The V end was cut by 5 bases, the J end by 4 bases, with 9 bases between. The CDR3 has 14 residues. Germline V gene sequence: CDR1 MNHEY, CDR2 SVGAGI. CDR3 sequence: CASSPTGYNSPLHF. CDR3 in DNA: TGTGCCAGCAGTCCGACAGGATATAATTCACCCCTCCACTTT.

V and J are TRBV29-1 and TRBJ2-5; maybe TRBD1 (6 bases). Per germline, CDR1 SQVTM and CDR2 ANQGSEA. V gave up 6 bases and J gave up 4 bases, with 9 bases separating them. The CDR3 covers 11 residues. The CDR3 coding sequence is TGCAGCGTCCTACAGGGAGAGACCCAGTACTTC. Protein: CSVLQGETQYF.

The rearrangement joins TRBV30 to TRBJ1-2; D is ambiguous. The V end was cut by 3 bases, the J end by 4 bases, with 21 bases between. The CDR3 is 16 residues long. The germline gives CDR1 GTSNPN, CDR2 SVGIG (reference sequence). CDR3 loop: CAWRDLNCYGPYGYTF. CDR3 nucleotides: TGTGCCTGGAGGGACCTGAACTGCTACGGGCCCTATGGCTACACCTTC.

The rearrangement joins TRBV7-2 to TRBJ2-1; 8 nucleotides line up with TRBD1. CDR3 length: 14 residues. CDR1 and CDR2 from the germline V gene are SGHTA and FQGNSA. The trim removed 3 bases at V and 7 bases at J, leaving 5 bases unmatched. In DNA form, the CDR3 reads TGTGCCAGCAGCTTTCAGGGGGCCGATAATGAGCAGTTCTTC. Translating it yields CASSFQGADNEQFF.

The chain recombines TRBV11-3 with TRBJ1-2; D is unclear. V was clipped by 5 bases and J by 8 bases, with 12 bases between them. The CDR3 runs to 12 residues. Germline V gives CDR1 SGHNT, CDR2 YENEEA. The CDR3 sequence: CASSRRGEGYTF. CDR3 in DNA: TGTGCCAGCAGCAGACGAGGAGAGGGCTACACCTTC.

This chain joins TRBV5-5 and TRBJ2-7, with D hard to call. V was cut by 2 bases and J by 3 bases, with 15 bases left in between. The CDR3 loop spans 15 amino acids. Germline values: CDR1 SGHKS, CDR2 YYEKEE (reference sequence). This chain's CDR3 is CASSFLGQWDYEQYF. Written as DNA, the CDR3 is TGTGCCAGCAGCTTCCTCGGGCAGTGGGACTACGAGCAGTACTTC.

J is TRBJ2-1 and V is TRBV7-9; D may be TRBD1 (5 bases). The CDR3 extends over 14 amino acids. V was trimmed by 4 bases and J by 7 bases, leaving 14 bases between them. Germline CDR1 SEHNR, CDR2 FQNEAQ (reference sequence). The CDR3 loop is CASSSLDIRNEQFF. CDR3 bases: TGTGCCAGCAGCTCCTTGGACATACGGAATGAGCAGTTCTTC.

The count of this clone is one. The chain employs TRBV19 and TRBJ2-7; 12 bases are a match to TRBD2. In germline, CDR1 is LNHDA, CDR2 SQIVND (reference sequence). The CDR3 has 15 residues. The ends lost 6 bases at V and 4 bases at J; junction bases unmatched: 7. The DNA of the CDR3 is TGTGCCAGTAGCCCCACTAGCGGGAGGTGGTACGAGCAGTACTTC. Amino acids: CASSPTSGRWYEQYF.

The V and J genes are TRBV11-1 and TRBJ1-1; D remains unclear. The germline V gene has CDR1 SGHAT and CDR2 FQDESV (reference sequence). V lost 5 bases and J 0 bases, leaving 13 bases between the germline ends. CDR3 length: 15 residues. The CDR3 nucleotides read TGTGCCAGCAGCCTCGGTACAATGATGAACACTGAAGCTTTCTTT. It encodes CASSLGTMMNTEAFF.

The rearrangement uses TRBV11-2 and TRBJ2-3, with 15 bases that match TRBD2. This CDR3 has 17 residues. The germline gives CDR1 SGHAT, CDR2 FQNNGV. The junction had 6 bases not matched to a gene; V was cut back by 5 bases and J by 3 bases. CDR3 DNA sequence: TGTGCCAGCAGCACCCGGACTAGCGGGAGGGGTACAGATACGCAGTATTTT. This translates into CASSTRTSGRGTDTQYF.

The chain links TRBV5-4 to TRBJ1-6, with D maybe TRBD1 (5 bases). CDR3 length: 14 residues. Trimming removed 4 bases from V and 10 bases from J, with 15 bases in between. CDR1 and CDR2 from the germline V gene are SGHNT and YYREEE (reference sequence). CDR3 region: CASSLPGAGSPLHF. CDR3 in DNA: TGTGCCAGCAGCCTCCCCGGGGCTGGATCACCCCTCCACTTT.

This chain connects TRBV27 to TRBJ1-2; D gene unclear. The CDR3 contains 14 residues. The germline V gene encodes CDR1 MNHEY and CDR2 SMNVEV (reference sequence). V lost 0 bases and J lost 6, with 11 bases in between. CDR3 DNA: TGTGCCAGCAGTTTATCGGATCGGGTAGATGGCTACACCTTC. Translated, it gives CASSLSDRVDGYTF.

The rearrangement links TRBV11-3 to TRBJ1-4; 8 positions match TRBD1. The CDR3 is 15 residues long. V was clipped by 3 bases and J by 5 bases; unmatched bases: 5. CDR1 is SGHNT and CDR2 is YENEEA in the germline V gene. This chain's CDR3 is CASSFDRGLNEKLFF. CDR3 in DNA: TGTGCCAGCAGCTTTGACAGGGGCCTAAATGAAAAACTGTTTTTT.

The J gene is TRBJ1-5, the V gene TRBV6-5; the match to TRBD1 covers 9 bases. The CDR3 loop spans 14 amino acids. Unmatched junction bases numbered 6, after V lost 6 bases and J lost 6 bases. Germline lookup yields CDR1 MNHEY and CDR2 SVGAGI. CDR3: CASSSTGGGQPQHF. For the CDR3, the DNA is TGTGCCAGCAGCTCCACAGGGGGCGGTCAGCCCCAGCATTTT.

The chain recombines TRBV11-2 with TRBJ2-1; 10 bases match TRBD2. This CDR3 has 16 residues. V shed 2 bases, J shed 7 bases, and the junction held 8 bases outside the gene matches. The V gene's germline CDR1 is SGHAT and CDR2 FQNNGV. The CDR3 nucleotides are TGTGCCAGCAGCTTACAGGTTAGCGGGGGGTCAAATGAGCAGTTCTTC. Its protein is CASSLQVSGGSNEQFF.

The chain has TRBV21-1 and TRBJ2-1; the table's D call of TRBD2 was not tested on the DNA. TRBV21-1 is shown as a pseudogene. This CDR3 has 15 amino acids. The DNA of the CDR3 is TGTGCCAGCAGCAAAGCGCAGCGGGGGGGCAATGAGCAGTTCTTC. Its translation is CASSKAQRGGNEQFF.

The chain uses TRBV5-1 and TRBJ2-2; 8 nucleotides agree with TRBD2. Germline loops: CDR1 SGHRS, CDR2 YFSETQ. The CDR3 is made up of 15 amino acids. V was pared by 5 bases and J by 0 bases, with 3 bases of the junction left unmatched. CDR3 in amino acids: CASSPSGPNTGELFF. The DNA of the CDR3 is TGCGCCAGCAGTCCTAGCGGGCCGAACACCGGGGAGCTGTTTTTT.

J is TRBJ2-7 and V is TRBV9; 7 bases are shared with TRBD2. The germline CDR1 and CDR2 sequences are SGDLS and YYNGEE. V trimming: 3 bases; J trimming: 4 bases; junction bases outside the gene matches: 7. The CDR3 consists of 14 residues. The CDR3 protein is CASSGGLEAYEQYF. The CDR3 bases are TGTGCCAGCAGCGGAGGACTAGAGGCGTACGAGCAGTACTTC.

J is TRBJ1-2 and V is TRBV19; D might be TRBD1 (6 bases). The germline V gene has CDR1 LNHDA and CDR2 SQIVND (reference sequence). Trimming removed 5 bases from V and 3 bases from J, with 10 bases in between. This CDR3 comprises 13 residues. CDR3 protein: CASSAQGDYGYTF. As DNA, the CDR3 is TGTGCCAGTAGTGCACAGGGTGACTATGGCTACACCTTC.

This clone has only one observation. This rearrangement joins TRBV19 to TRBJ1-2, with 9 bases fitting TRBD1. Germline V gives CDR1 LNHDA, CDR2 SQIVND (reference sequence). Trimming removed 9 bases from V and 6 bases from J; junction bases left unmatched: 5. This CDR3 has 12 amino acids. Here the CDR3 reads CASAGTGNGYTF. CDR3 sequence (DNA): TGTGCCAGCGCCGGGACAGGGAATGGCTACACCTTC.

The V call is TRBV7-2, the J call TRBJ1-1; TRBD1 aligns across 7 bases. This CDR3 spans 14 amino acids. The V segment lost 5 bases and the J segment 4 bases; nucleotides outside the gene matches: 7. Germline CDR1 and CDR2: SGHTA and FQGNSA. Here the CDR3 reads CASSLYRGSTEAFF. The DNA of the CDR3 is TGTGCCAGCAGCCTATACAGGGGCTCCACTGAAGCTTTCTTT.

This chain connects TRBV9 to TRBJ2-1; 8 nucleotides match TRBD2. Germline V gene lookup returns CDR1 SGDLS and CDR2 YYNGEE. Trimming cost V 3 bases and J 6 bases; bases outside gene matches: 2. The length of the CDR3 is 13 residues. The CDR3 region has the DNA TGTGCCAGCAGCGGGACTAGCCGCAATGAGCAGTTCTTC. This codes for CASSGTSRNEQFF.

The rearrangement joins TRBV10-3 to TRBJ2-3; D unclear. CDR1 and CDR2 (germline): ENHRY, SYGVKD. The CDR3 is 12 amino acids. Trimming pared 6 bases from V and 2 bases from J, leaving 6 bases between. This chain's CDR3 is CAIRSITDTQYF. The CDR3 DNA reads TGTGCCATCAGGAGTATCACAGATACGCAGTATTTT.

The chain carries TRBV21-1 and TRBJ2-7; the table calls TRBD1, which could not be checked here. TRBV21-1 is deemed a pseudogene. The CDR3 extends over 19 amino acids. CDR3 bases: TGTGCCAGCAGCAAAGTAAAGGCCATTGGGCAGGGGCCTTCCTACGAGCAGTACTTC. Amino acids: CASSKVKAIGQGPSYEQYF.

The CDR3 region has the DNA TGCGCCAGCAGTGATGCACTAGCGGGAGGGAGCAATGAGCAGTTCTTC. Translation: CASSDALAGGSNEQFF. V is TRBV10-2 and J is TRBJ2-1; 13 bases align to TRBD2. Germline-derived CDR1 and CDR2 are WSHSY and SAAADI. V lost 3 bases to trimming and J lost 6 bases; unmatched junction nucleotides: 5. The CDR3 sequence is 16 residues long.